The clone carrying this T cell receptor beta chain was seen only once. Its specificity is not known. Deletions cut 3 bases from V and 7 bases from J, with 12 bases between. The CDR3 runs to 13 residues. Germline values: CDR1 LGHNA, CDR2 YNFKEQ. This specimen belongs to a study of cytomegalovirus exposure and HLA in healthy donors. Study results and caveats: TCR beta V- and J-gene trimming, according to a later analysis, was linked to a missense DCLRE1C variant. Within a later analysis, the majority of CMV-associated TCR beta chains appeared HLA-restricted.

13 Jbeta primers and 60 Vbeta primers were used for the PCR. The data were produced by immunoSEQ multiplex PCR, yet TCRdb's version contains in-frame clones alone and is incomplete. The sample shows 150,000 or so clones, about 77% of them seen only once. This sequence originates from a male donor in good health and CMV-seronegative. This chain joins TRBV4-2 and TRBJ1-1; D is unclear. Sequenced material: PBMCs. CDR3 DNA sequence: TGTGCCAGCAGCCACGGAACAGACCTTGAAGCTTTCTTT. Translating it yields CASSHGTDLEAFF.